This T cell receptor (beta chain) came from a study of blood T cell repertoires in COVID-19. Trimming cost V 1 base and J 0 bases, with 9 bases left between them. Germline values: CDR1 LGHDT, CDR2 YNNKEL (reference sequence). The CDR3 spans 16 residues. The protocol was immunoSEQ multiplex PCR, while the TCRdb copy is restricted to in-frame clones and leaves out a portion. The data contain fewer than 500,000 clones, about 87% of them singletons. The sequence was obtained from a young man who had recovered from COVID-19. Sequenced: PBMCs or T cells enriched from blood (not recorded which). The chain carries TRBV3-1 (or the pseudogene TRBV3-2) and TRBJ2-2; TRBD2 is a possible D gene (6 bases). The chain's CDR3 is CASSQGVAANTGELFF. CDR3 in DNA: TGTGCCAGCAGCCAAGGGGTAGCGGCGAACACCGGGGAGCTGTTTTTT.